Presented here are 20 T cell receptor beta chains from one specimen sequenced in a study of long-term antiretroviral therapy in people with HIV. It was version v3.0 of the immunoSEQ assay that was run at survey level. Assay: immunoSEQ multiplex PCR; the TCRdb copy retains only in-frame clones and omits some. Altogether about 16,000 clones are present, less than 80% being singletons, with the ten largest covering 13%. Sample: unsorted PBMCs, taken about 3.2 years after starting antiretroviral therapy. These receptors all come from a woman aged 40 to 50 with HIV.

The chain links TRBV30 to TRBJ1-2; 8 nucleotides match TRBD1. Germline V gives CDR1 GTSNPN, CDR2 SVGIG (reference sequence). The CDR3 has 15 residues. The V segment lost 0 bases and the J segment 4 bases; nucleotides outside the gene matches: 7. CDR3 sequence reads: CAWSVPETGVYGYTF. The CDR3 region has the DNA TGTGCCTGGAGTGTGCCCGAGACAGGGGTCTATGGCTACACCTTC.

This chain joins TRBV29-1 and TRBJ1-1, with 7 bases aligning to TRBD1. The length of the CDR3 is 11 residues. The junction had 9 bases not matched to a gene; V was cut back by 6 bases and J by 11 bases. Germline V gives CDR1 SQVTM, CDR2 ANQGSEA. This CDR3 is CSVTLTGAAFF. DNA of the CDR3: TGCAGCGTGACCCTAACAGGGGCGGCTTTCTTT.

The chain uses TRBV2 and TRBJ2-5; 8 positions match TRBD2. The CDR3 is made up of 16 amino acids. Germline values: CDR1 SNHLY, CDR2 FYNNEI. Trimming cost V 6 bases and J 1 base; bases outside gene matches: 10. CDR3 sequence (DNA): TGTGCCAGCAGGGAGAATCCAGCGGGGGTCCAAGAGACCCAGTACTTC. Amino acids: CASRENPAGVQETQYF.

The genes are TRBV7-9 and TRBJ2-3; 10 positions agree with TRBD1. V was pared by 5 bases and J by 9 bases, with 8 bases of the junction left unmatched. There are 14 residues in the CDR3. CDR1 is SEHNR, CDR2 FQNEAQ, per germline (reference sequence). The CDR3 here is CASSPTGTGATQYF. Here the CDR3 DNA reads TGTGCCAGCAGCCCGACCGGGACAGGGGCCACGCAGTATTTT.

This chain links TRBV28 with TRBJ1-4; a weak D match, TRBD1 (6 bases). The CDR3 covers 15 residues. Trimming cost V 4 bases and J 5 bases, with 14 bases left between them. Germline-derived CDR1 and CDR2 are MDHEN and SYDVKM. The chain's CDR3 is CASSSIQGGNEKLFF. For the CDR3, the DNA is TGTGCCAGCAGTTCCATACAGGGAGGGAATGAAAAACTGTTTTTT.

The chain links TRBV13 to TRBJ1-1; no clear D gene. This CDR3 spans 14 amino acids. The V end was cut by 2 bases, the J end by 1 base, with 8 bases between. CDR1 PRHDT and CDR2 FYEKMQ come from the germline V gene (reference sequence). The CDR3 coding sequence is TGTGCCAGCAGCTTAAGGGCAGCGAACACTGAAGCTTTCTTT. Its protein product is CASSLRAANTEAFF.

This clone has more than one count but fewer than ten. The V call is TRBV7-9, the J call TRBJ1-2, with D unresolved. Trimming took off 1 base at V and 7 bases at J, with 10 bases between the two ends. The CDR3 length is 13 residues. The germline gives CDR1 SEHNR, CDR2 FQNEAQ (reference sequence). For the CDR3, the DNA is TGTGCCAGCAGCTTAGACGAGGGCACTGGCTACACCTTC. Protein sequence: CASSLDEGTGYTF.

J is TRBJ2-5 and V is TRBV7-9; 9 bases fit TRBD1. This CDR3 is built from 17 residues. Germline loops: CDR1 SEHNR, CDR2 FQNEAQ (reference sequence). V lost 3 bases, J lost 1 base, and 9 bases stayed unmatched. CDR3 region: CASSFFLTGGVQETQYF. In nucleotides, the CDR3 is TGTGCCAGCAGCTTTTTTCTGACAGGGGGAGTCCAAGAGACCCAGTACTTC. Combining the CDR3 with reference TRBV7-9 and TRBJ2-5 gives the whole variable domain DTGVSQNPRHKITKRGQNVTFRCDPISEHNRLYWYRQTLGQGPEFLTYFQNEAQLEKSRLLSDRFSAERPKGSFSTLEIQRTEQGDSAMYLCASSFFLTGGVQETQYFGPGTRLLVL.

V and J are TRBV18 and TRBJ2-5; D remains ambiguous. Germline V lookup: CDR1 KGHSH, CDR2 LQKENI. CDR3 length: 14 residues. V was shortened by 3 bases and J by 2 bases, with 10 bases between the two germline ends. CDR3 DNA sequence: TGTGCCAGCTCACCGGGCCAAGTACAAGAGACCCAGTACTTC. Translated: CASSPGQVQETQYF.

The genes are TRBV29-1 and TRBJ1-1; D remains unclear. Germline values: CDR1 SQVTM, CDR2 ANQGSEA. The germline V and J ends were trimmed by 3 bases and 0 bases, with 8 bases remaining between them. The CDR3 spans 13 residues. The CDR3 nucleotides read TGCAGCGTTGATGCAGCGCTGAACACTGAAGCTTTCTTT. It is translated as CSVDAALNTEAFF.

The DNA of the CDR3 is TGTGCCAGCAGCCTGGGACAGGGGGCGACCGGGGAGCTGTTTTTT. Amino acid sequence: CASSLGQGATGELFF. The chain employs TRBV7-2 and TRBJ2-2; 12 nucleotides match TRBD1. The CDR3 runs 15 residues. Germline V gives CDR1 SGHTA, CDR2 FQGNSA. V shed 5 bases and J 5 bases; nucleotides not matched to a gene: 3.

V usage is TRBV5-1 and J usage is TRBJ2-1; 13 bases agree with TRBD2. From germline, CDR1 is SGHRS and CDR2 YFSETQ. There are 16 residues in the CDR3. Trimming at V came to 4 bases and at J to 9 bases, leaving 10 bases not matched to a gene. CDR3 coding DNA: TGCGCCAGCAGCCCCGAACTAGCGGGGGGGCCCGGTGAGCAGTTCTTC. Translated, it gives CASSPELAGGPGEQFF. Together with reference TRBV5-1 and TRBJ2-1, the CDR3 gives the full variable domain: KAGVTQTPRYLIKTRGQQVTLSCSPISGHRSVSWYQQTPGQGLQFLFEYFSETQRNKGNFPGRFSGRQFSNSRSEMNVSTLELGDSALYLCASSPELAGGPGEQFFGPGTRLTVL.

This CDR3 is CASSLAPGQGDSPLHF. The CDR3 DNA sequence: TGTGCCAGCAGCTTAGCGCCGGGACAGGGGGACTCACCCCTCCACTTT. This rearrangement joins TRBV7-8 to TRBJ1-6; 11 nucleotides line up with TRBD1. CDR3 length: 16 amino acids. The germline V gene encodes CDR1 SGHVS and CDR2 FQNEAQ. Trimming took 0 bases from V and 10 from J; bases not matched to a gene: 5. Based on the CDR3 plus reference TRBV7-8 and TRBJ1-6, the full variable domain is GAGVSQSPRYKVAKRGQDVALRCDPISGHVSLFWYQQALGQGPEFLTYFQNEAQLDKSGLPSDRFFAERPEGSVSTLKIQRTQQEDSAVYLCASSLAPGQGDSPLHFGNGTRLTVT.

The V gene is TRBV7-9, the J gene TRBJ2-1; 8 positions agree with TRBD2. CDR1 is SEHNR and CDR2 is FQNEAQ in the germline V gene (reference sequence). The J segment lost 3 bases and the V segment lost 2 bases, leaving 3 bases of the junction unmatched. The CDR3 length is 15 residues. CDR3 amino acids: CASSLMAGGYNEQFF. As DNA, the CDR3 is TGTGCCAGCAGCTTAATGGCGGGGGGCTACAATGAGCAGTTCTTC.

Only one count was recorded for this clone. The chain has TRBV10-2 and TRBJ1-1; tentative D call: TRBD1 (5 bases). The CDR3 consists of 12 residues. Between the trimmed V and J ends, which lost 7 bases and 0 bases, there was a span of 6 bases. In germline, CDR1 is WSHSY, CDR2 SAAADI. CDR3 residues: CASKGLNTEAFF. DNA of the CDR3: TGCGCCAGCAAGGGGTTGAACACTGAAGCTTTCTTT.

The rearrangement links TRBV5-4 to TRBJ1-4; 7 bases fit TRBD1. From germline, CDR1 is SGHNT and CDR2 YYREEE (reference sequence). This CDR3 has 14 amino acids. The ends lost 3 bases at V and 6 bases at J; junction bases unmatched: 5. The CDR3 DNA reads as TGTGCCAGCAGCTCCGGGACAGTTGATGAAAAACTGTTTTTT. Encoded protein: CASSSGTVDEKLFF.

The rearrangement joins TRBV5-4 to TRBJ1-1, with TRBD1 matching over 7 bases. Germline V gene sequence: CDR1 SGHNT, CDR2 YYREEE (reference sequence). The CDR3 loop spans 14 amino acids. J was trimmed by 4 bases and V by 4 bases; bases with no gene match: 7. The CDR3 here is CASSAGTVSTEAFF. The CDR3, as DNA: TGTGCCAGCAGCGCCGGGACAGTGAGCACTGAAGCTTTCTTT.

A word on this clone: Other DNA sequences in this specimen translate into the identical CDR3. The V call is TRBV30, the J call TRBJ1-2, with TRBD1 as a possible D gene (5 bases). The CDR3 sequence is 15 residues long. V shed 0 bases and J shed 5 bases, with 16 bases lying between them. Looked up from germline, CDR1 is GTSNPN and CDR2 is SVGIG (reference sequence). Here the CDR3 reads CAWSVRKGGGYGYTF. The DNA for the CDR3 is TGTGCCTGGAGTGTACGCAAGGGCGGGGGGTATGGCTACACCTTC.

The CDR3: CASSLGQGGNTIYF. Written as DNA, the CDR3 is TGTGCCAGCAGCTTAGGACAGGGCGGAAACACCATATATTTT. The chain carries TRBV7-2 and TRBJ1-3; 7 bases align to TRBD1. Trimming removed 1 base from V and 4 bases from J; junction bases left unmatched: 1. The CDR3 has 14 residues. In germline, CDR1 is SGHTA, CDR2 FQGNSA.

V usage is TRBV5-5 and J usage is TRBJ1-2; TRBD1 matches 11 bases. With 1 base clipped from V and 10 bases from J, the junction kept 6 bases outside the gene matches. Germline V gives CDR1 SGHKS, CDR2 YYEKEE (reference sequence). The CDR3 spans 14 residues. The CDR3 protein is CASSLFPGQGVYTF. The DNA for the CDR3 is TGTGCCAGCAGCTTGTTTCCGGGACAGGGGGTCTACACCTTC. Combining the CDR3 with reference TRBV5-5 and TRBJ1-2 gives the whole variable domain DAGVTQSPTHLIKTRGQQVTLRCSPISGHKSVSWYQQVLGQGPQFIFQYYEKEERGRGNFPDRFSARQFPNYSSELNVNALLLGDSALYLCASSLFPGQGVYTFGSGTRLTVV.